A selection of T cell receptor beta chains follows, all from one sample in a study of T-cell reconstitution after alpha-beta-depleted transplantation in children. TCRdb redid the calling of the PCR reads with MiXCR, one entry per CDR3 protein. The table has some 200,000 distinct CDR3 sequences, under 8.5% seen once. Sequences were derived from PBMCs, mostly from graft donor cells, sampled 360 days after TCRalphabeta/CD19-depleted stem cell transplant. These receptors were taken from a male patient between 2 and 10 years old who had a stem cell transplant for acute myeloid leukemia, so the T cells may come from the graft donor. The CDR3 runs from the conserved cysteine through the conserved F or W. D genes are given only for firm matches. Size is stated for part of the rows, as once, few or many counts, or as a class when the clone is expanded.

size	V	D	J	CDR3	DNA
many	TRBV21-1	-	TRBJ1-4	CASSAPRDRLQKLFF	TGTGCCAGCAGCGCCCCCCGGGACAGGCTTCAAAAACTGTTTTTT
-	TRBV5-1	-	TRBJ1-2	CASSLDGVYTF	TGCGCCAGCAGCTTGGACGGAGTCTACACCTTC
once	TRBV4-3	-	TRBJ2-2	CASSQDLRGGDTGELFF	TGCGCCAGCAGCCAAGATCTAAGGGGGGGTGACACCGGGGAGCTGTTTTTT
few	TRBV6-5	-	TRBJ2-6	CASSWGDGANVLTF	TGTGCCAGCAGTTGGGGAGATGGGGCCAACGTCCTGACTTTC
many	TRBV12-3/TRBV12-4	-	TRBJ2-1	CASSPYFKSYNEQFF	TGTGCCAGCAGCCCTTACTTCAAATCATACAATGAGCAGTTCTTC
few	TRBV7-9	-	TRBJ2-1	CASSLTPAGNEQFF	TGTGCCAGCAGCTTAACCCCGGCGGGGAATGAGCAGTTCTTC
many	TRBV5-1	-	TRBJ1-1	CASRATTGTEAFF	TGCGCCAGCAGGGCCACAACGGGGACTGAAGCTTTCTTT
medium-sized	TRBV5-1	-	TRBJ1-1	CASSPRGRQGSKEAEAFF	TGCGCCAGCAGCCCGCGGGGAAGGCAGGGATCCAAGGAGGCTGAAGCTTTCTTT
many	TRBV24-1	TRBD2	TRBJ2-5	CATSDPSTGGQETQYF	TGTGCCACCAGTGATCCTAGTACGGGGGGCCAAGAGACCCAGTACTTC
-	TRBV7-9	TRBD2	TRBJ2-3	CASSSLAGSGTDTQYF	TGTGCCAGCAGCTCCTTAGCGGGAAGTGGAACAGATACGCAGTATTTT
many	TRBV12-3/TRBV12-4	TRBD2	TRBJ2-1	CASSPGTSGRRGNEQFF	TGTGCCAGCAGTCCAGGGACTAGCGGGAGAAGAGGCAATGAGCAGTTCTTC
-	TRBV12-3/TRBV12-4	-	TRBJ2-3	CASSSVTDTQYF	TGTGCCAGCAGTTCGGTCACAGATACGCAGTATTTT
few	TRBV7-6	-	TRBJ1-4	CASSLRPGTDKEKLFF	TGTGCCAGCAGCCTAAGACCTGGGACGGACAAGGAAAAACTGTTTTTT
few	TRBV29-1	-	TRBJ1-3	CSVDGGEDSGNTIYF	TGCAGCGTTGATGGGGGAGAAGACTCTGGAAACACCATATATTTT
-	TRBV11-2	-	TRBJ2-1	CASTGTEYNEQFF	TGTGCCAGCACAGGGACGGAATACAATGAGCAGTTCTTC
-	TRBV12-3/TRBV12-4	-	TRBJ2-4	CASSLGGWRLAKNIQYF	TGTGCCAGCAGTCTCGGAGGGTGGCGGCTAGCCAAAAACATTCAGTACTTC
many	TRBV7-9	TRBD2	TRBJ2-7	CASSRGAGGLYEQYF	TGTGCCAGCAGCCGGGGGGCGGGAGGCCTCTACGAGCAGTACTTC
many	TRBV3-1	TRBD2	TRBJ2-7	CASSQSLAGFYEQYF	TGTGCCAGCAGCCAATCACTAGCGGGATTCTACGAGCAGTACTTC
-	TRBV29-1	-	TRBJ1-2	CSVRTPNYGYTF	TGCAGCGTTCGCACCCCTAACTATGGCTACACCTTC
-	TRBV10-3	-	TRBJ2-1	CAISQSQGNYNEQFF	TGTGCCATCAGCCAAAGTCAGGGGAACTACAATGAGCAGTTCTTC
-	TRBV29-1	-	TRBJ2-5	CSVEDRVQETQYF	TGCAGCGTTGAAGACAGGGTCCAAGAGACCCAGTACTTC
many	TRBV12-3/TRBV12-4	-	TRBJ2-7	CASSLEISYEQYF	TGTGCCAGCAGTTTGGAGATATCCTACGAGCAGTACTTC
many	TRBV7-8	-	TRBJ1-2	CASSSPTQGLPGYTF	TGTGCCAGCAGCTCTCCGACACAGGGACTCCCCGGCTACACCTTC
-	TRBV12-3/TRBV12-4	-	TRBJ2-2	CASSYRVANTGELFF	TGTGCCAGCAGTTACAGGGTCGCGAACACCGGGGAGCTGTTTTTT
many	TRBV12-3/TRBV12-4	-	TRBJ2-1	CASSFPPGFLYNEQFF	TGTGCCAGCAGTTTCCCTCCAGGGTTTTTGTACAATGAGCAGTTCTTC
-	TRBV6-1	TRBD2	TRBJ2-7	CASSKGAGGTYEQYF	TGTGCCAGCAGCAAGGGAGCGGGAGGAACCTACGAGCAGTACTTC
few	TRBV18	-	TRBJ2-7	CASSALPPGIIYEQYF	TGTGCCAGCTCAGCTCTACCTCCGGGAATAATCTACGAGCAGTACTTC
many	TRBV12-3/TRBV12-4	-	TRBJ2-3	CASSPWAGTDTQYF	TGTGCCAGCAGTCCCTGGGCGGGCACAGATACGCAGTATTTT
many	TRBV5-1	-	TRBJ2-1	CASSPRGHEQFF	TGCGCCAGCAGCCCCAGGGGACATGAGCAGTTCTTC
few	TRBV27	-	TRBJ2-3	CASREPGRTDTQYF	TGTGCCAGCAGGGAGCCGGGACGGACAGATACGCAGTATTTT
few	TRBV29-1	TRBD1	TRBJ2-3	CSVQTTGGKDTQYF	TGCAGCGTTCAAACGACAGGGGGCAAAGATACGCAGTATTTT
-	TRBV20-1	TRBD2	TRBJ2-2	CSATRGGNTGELFF	TGCAGTGCTACGCGGGGGGGGAACACCGGGGAGCTGTTTTTT
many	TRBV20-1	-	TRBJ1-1	CSASEGDTEAFF	TGCAGTGCCAGCGAGGGGGACACTGAAGCTTTCTTT
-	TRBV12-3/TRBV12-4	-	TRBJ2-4	CASSSEGYENIQYF	TGTGCCAGCAGTTCGGAGGGGTACGAAAACATTCAGTACTTC
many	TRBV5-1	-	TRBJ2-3	CASSLGERRDTQYF	TGCGCCAGCAGCCTTGGGGAGCGCAGGGATACGCAGTATTTT
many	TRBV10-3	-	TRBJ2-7	CAISYLAGAYEQYF	TGTGCCATCAGTTACCTAGCAGGGGCCTACGAGCAGTACTTC
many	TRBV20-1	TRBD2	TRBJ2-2	CSARKSGRAQTGELFF	TGCAGTGCTAGAAAGTCCGGGAGGGCCCAGACCGGGGAGCTGTTTTTT
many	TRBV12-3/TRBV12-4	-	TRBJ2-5	CASSLFQGEETQYF	TGTGCCAGCAGTTTATTCCAGGGCGAAGAGACCCAGTACTTC
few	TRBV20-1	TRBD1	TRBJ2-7	CSATGTGPYEQYF	TGCAGTGCAACCGGGACAGGTCCGTACGAGCAGTACTTC
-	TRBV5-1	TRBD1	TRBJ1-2	CASSSGTGFYGYTF	TGCGCCAGCAGCTCCGGGACAGGGTTCTATGGCTACACCTTC
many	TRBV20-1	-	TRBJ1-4	CSARGPTNEKLFF	TGCAGTGCTAGGGGGCCCACTAATGAAAAACTGTTTTTT
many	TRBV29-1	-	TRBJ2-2	CSAGGQTNTGELFF	TGCAGCGCCGGAGGACAGACGAACACCGGGGAGCTGTTTTTT
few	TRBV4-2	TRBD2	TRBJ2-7	CASSRTLAGGGVSYEQYF	TGTGCCAGCAGCCGAACACTAGCGGGAGGAGGCGTCTCCTACGAGCAGTACTTC
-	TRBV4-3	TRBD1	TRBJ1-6	CASSQPDRANSPLHF	TGCGCCAGCAGCCAGCCGGACAGGGCAAATTCACCCCTCCACTTT
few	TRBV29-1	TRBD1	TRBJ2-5	CSVEGQGKASFQETQYF	TGCAGCGTAGAAGGACAGGGAAAGGCATCGTTCCAAGAGACCCAGTACTTC
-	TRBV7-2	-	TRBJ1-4	CASSLPVGGNEKLFF	TGTGCCAGCAGCTTACCTGTGGGGGGAAATGAAAAACTGTTTTTT
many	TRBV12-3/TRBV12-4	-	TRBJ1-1	CASSPRPSILNTEAFF	TGTGCCAGCAGCCCACGTCCCAGTATACTGAACACTGAAGCTTTCTTT
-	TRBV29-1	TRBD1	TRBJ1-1	CSAEGGTGKGNTEAFF	TGCAGCGCCGAAGGTGGGACAGGGAAAGGCAACACTGAAGCTTTCTTT
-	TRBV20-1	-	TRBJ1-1	CSAVEGRSTEAFF	TGCAGTGCTGTTGAGGGGCGGAGCACTGAAGCTTTCTTT
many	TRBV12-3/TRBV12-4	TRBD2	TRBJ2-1	CASATSSGVYNEQFF	TGTGCCAGCGCCACGAGTAGCGGGGTATACAATGAGCAGTTCTTC
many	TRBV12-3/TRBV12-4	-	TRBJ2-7	CASSLGRSYEQYF	TGTGCCAGCAGCCTAGGAAGATCCTACGAGCAGTACTTC
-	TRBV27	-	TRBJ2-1	CASSLSGVPNEQFF	TGTGCCAGCAGTCTAAGCGGAGTCCCCAATGAGCAGTTCTTC